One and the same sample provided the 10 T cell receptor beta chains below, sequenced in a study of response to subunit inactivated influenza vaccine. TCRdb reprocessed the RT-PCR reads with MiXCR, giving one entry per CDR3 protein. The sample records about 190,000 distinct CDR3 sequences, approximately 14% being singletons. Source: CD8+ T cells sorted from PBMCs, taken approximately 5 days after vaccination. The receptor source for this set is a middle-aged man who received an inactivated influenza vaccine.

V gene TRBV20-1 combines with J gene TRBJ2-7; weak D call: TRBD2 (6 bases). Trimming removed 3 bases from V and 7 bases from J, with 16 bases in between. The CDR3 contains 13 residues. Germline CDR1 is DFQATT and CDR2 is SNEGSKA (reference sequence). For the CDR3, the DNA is TGCAGTGCTAGGGGACGGGGAGGACGGGAGCAGTACTTC. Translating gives CSARGRGGREQYF.

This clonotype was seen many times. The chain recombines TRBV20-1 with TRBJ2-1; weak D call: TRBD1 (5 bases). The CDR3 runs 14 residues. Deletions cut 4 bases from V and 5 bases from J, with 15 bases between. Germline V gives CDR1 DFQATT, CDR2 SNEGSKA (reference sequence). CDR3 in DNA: TGCAGTGCTAATCTGGCGACAGCTAACAATGAGCAGTTCTTC. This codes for CSANLATANNEQFF.

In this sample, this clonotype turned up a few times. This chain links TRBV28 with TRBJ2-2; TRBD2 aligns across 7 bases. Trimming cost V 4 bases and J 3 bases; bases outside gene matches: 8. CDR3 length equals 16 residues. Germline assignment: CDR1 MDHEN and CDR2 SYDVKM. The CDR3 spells CASSWTSWKHTGELFF. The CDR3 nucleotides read TGTGCCAGCAGTTGGACTAGTTGGAAACACACCGGGGAGCTGTTTTTT.

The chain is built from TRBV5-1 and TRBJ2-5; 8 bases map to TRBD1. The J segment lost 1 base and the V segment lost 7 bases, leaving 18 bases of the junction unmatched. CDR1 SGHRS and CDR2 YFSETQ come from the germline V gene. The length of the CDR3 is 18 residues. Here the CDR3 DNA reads TGCGCCAGCCAGCCGGGGACAGGAGTACTTAGCTTCCAAGAGACCCAGTACTTC. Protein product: CASQPGTGVLSFQETQYF.

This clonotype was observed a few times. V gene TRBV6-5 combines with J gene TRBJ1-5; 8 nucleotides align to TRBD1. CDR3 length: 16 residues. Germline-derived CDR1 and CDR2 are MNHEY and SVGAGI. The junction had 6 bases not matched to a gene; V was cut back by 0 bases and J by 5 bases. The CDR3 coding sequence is TGTGCCAGCAGTTACTCAGGACAGGGCCCTGATCAGCCCCAGCATTTT. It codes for CASSYSGQGPDQPQHF.

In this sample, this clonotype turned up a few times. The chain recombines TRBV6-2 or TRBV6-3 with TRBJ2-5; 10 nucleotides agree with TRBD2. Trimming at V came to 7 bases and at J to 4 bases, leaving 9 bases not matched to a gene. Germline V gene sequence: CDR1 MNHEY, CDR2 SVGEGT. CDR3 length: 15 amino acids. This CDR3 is CASNNERGGRETQYF. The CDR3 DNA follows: TGTGCCAGCAACAACGAGCGGGGGGGTCGAGAGACCCAGTACTTC.

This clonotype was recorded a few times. The CDR3 loop reads CASSQALGGGPDTQYF. CDR3 sequence (DNA): TGTGCCAGCAGCCAAGCTTTGGGGGGGGGCCCCGATACGCAGTATTTT. The rearrangement joins TRBV3-1 to TRBJ2-3; D is possibly TRBD2 (7 bases). Trimming took off 1 base at V and 6 bases at J, with 17 bases between the two ends. The germline CDR1 and CDR2 sequences are LGHDT and YNNKEL (reference sequence). This CDR3 has 16 amino acids.

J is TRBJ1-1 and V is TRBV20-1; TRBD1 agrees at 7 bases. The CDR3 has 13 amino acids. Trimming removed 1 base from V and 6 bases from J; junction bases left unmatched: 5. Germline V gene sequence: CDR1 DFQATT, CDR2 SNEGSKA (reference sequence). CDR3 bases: TGCAGTGCTAGAGGTCACAGGGGTGCTGAAGCTTTCTTT. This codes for CSARGHRGAEAFF.

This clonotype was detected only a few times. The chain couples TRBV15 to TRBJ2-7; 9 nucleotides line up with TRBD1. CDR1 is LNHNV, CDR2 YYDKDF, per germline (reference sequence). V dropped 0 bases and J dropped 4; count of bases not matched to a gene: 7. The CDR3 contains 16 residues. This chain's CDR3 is CATSRDLGTGSYEQYF. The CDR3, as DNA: TGTGCCACCAGCAGAGATCTGGGGACAGGGTCTTACGAGCAGTACTTC.

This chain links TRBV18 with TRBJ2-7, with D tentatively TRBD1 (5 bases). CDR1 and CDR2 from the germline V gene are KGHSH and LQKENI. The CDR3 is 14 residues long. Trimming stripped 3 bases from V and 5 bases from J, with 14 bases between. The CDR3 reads CASSPSDSAHEQYF. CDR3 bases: TGTGCCAGCTCACCCTCCGACAGTGCCCACGAGCAGTACTTC.